This T cell receptor beta chain originates from a study of control samples from healthy donors and cancer patients. Repertoires were generated with immunoSEQ multiplex PCR, while TCRdb's copy carries only in-frame clones and drops some. The sample yields around 170,000 clones, about 90% seen once. The receptor comes from a woman in her fifties or sixties in good health. Sequencing used blood.

Here the CDR3 reads CSVRGQMNTEAFF. The CDR3, as DNA: TGCAGCGTTAGAGGTCAGATGAACACTGAAGCTTTCTTT. The chain uses TRBV29-1 and TRBJ1-1; D call uncertain. The CDR3 extends over 13 amino acids. CDR1 is SQVTM, CDR2 ANQGSEA, per germline. Trimming stripped 5 bases from V and 0 bases from J, with 10 bases between.